A selection of T cell receptor beta chains follows, all from one sample in a study of T cell responses to AZD1222 COVID-19 vaccine. TCRdb's table, derived via immunoSEQ multiplex PCR, lists solely in-frame clones and lacks some. The sample yields about 100,000 clones, about 88% seen once. Source: peripheral blood, taken on day 0 of AZD1222 vaccination. The receptors shown here come from an adult in good health. Both conserved end residues are part of each CDR3. The D gene is left open where the match is weak. Some rows have no size entry. The others give once, few or many, or a class for an expanded clone.

.	.	TRBV27	13	TRBJ2-7	TGTGCCAGCAGTGCAGGGGCGTACTACGAGCAGTACTTC	CASSAGAYYEQYF
TRBD1	.	TRBV27	16	TRBJ1-2	TGTGCCAGCAGTTTAAGGGGGCCGGCAGCTAACTATGGCTACACCTTC	CASSLRGPAANYGYTF
TRBD1	.	TRBV25-1	15	TRBJ2-5	TGTGCCAGCAGTGGTACCCGGGACAGGCAAGAGACCCAGTACTTC	CASSGTRDRQETQYF
TRBD2	.	TRBV5-8	17	TRBJ2-2	TGTGCCAGCAGCCCAGGGACTAGCTATTCGAACACCGGGGAGCTGTTTTTT	CASSPGTSYSNTGELFF
.	.	TRBV4-2	14	TRBJ2-4	TGTGCCAGCAGCCAGGGGGACTCGGTAAACATTCAGTACTTC	CASSQGDSVNIQYF
.	.	TRBV11-2	14	TRBJ1-1	TGTGCCAGCAGCTTATACAGCATAAACACTGAAGCTTTCTTT	CASSLYSINTEAFF
TRBD1	few	TRBV30	14	TRBJ1-6	TGTGCCTGGAGTGTAGGTCAGGGGGATTCACCCCTCCACTTT	CAWSVGQGDSPLHF
.	.	TRBV11-3	15	TRBJ1-4	TGTGCCAGCAGCTTGGGGTTTAGCGGGAATGAAAAACTGTTTTTT	CASSLGFSGNEKLFF
.	.	TRBV28	14	TRBJ2-7	TGTGCCAGCAGTTTTCCGGCAGGGGCCCACGAGCAGTACTTC	CASSFPAGAHEQYF
.	once	TRBV7-2	13	TRBJ1-1	TGTGCCAGCAGCTTAGCCGGGGAGGGGTGGGCTTTCTTT	CASSLAGEGWAFF
TRBD2	.	TRBV7-2	14	TRBJ2-1	TGTGCCAGCAGCTTCGCCGGGACTAGCAATGAGCAGTTCTTC	CASSFAGTSNEQFF
TRBD2	.	TRBV19	21	TRBJ2-7	TGTGCCAGTAGGATTATTATTTGCCTTTTTTCCGGACTAGCGGTACTATACGAGCAGTACTTC	CASRIIICLFSGLAVLYEQYF
.	.	TRBV7-8	13	TRBJ2-1	TGTGCCAGCAGCCCGCAAATCTACAATGAGCAGTTCTTC	CASSPQIYNEQFF
.	few	TRBV7-9	13	TRBJ1-6	TGTGCCAGCAGCGATCGGTGGGTGTCACCCCTCCACTTT	CASSDRWVSPLHF
TRBD1	.	TRBV27	15	TRBJ1-1	TGTGCCAGCAGTTTCACAGGGGGCGGAAACACTGAAGCTTTCTTT	CASSFTGGGNTEAFF
.	.	TRBV11-3	13	TRBJ1-5	TGTGCCAGCAGCCCCGGGGCAAATCAGCCCCAGCATTTT	CASSPGANQPQHF
.	.	TRBV18	17	TRBJ2-1	TGTGCCAGCTCACCAGTCGGAGGGTTTCTCACAGGGAATGAGCAGTTCTTC	CASSPVGGFLTGNEQFF
.	once	TRBV5-1	17	TRBJ1-2	TGCGCCAGCAGCTTGAATGCGGCAGCCCAGACTAACTATGGCTACACCTTC	CASSLNAAAQTNYGYTF
.	.	TRBV27	13	TRBJ1-1	TGTGCCAGCAGTTTATATTTGAACACTGAAGCTTTCTTT	CASSLYLNTEAFF
TRBD2	.	TRBV7-2	15	TRBJ2-1	TGTGCCAGCAGCCCAGGACTAGCGGGAGCATATGAGCAGTTCTTC	CASSPGLAGAYEQFF
.	.	TRBV5-1	14	TRBJ2-2	TGCGCCAGCAGCCCCAGACTGAACACCGGGGAGCTGTTTTTT	CASSPRLNTGELFF
TRBD2	.	TRBV9	16	TRBJ2-1	TGTGCCAGCAGCTCAAACCTAGCGGGAGTGGGGAATGAGCAGTTCTTC	CASSSNLAGVGNEQFF
TRBD2	.	TRBV19	16	TRBJ2-1	TGTGCCAGTAGTATTTTGGCTAGCGGACTATACAATGAGCAGTTCTTC	CASSILASGLYNEQFF
.	few	TRBV28	14	TRBJ2-4	TGTGCCAGCAGTTGGCGGGACAGAAAAAACATTCAGTACTTC	CASSWRDRKNIQYF
.	.	TRBV7-9	11	TRBJ2-3	TGTGCCGGCCAGGGCAGAGATACGCAGTATTTT	CAGQGRDTQYF
.	.	TRBV9	15	TRBJ2-5	TGTGCCAGCAGCGTATGGGCGGGATCCCAAGAGACCCAGTACTTC	CASSVWAGSQETQYF
.	.	TRBV5-4	15	TRBJ2-1	TGTGCCAGCAGCTTGGTTTCTAGAAAGGGACATGAGCAGTTCTTC	CASSLVSRKGHEQFF
.	.	TRBV6-5	14	TRBJ1-1	TGTGCCAGCAGTCCAACTCAAAAGAACACTGAAGCTTTCTTT	CASSPTQKNTEAFF
.	.	TRBV28	17	TRBJ1-5	TGTGCCAGCAGTCCCCCGGACAGTCTTTATAGCAATCAGCCCCAGCATTTT	CASSPPDSLYSNQPQHF
.	.	TRBV3-1/TRBV3-2	15	TRBJ1-3	TGTGCCAGCAGCCAAGGGTCTAGCTCTGGAAACACCATATATTTT	CASSQGSSSGNTIYF
.	.	TRBV19	16	TRBJ1-2	TGTGCCAGTAGTATAGTTTGGGAATCGGGTCCAGAGGGCTACACCTTC	CASSIVWESGPEGYTF
.	few	TRBV5-6	15	TRBJ2-3	TGTGCCAGCGGGGGGTCAGCGTATAGCACAGATACGCAGTATTTT	CASGGSAYSTDTQYF
.	.	TRBV7-9	14	TRBJ1-1	TGTGCCAGCAGGTCGGGCTTCATGAACACTGAAGCTTTCTTT	CASRSGFMNTEAFF
TRBD1	.	TRBV30	11	TRBJ1-4	TGTGCCTGGGGGACAGGGGTGAAACTGTTTTTT	CAWGTGVKLFF
.	.	TRBV9	14	TRBJ1-1	TGTGCCAGCAGCGTAGAGGGGGGATTCACTGAAGCTTTCTTT	CASSVEGGFTEAFF
.	.	TRBV7-2	14	TRBJ1-5	TGTGCCAGCAGCTTAGGAGACTCCCTGCGGCCCCAGCATTTT	CASSLGDSLRPQHF
.	.	TRBV12-3/TRBV12-4	13	TRBJ1-1	TGTGCCAGCAGCTGGACAGTCGACACTGAAGCTTTCTTT	CASSWTVDTEAFF
.	.	TRBV19	14	TRBJ1-4	TGTGCCAGTAGTAGGGACACCGGGGGTGAAAAACTGTTTTTT	CASSRDTGGEKLFF
TRBD1	.	TRBV7-8	16	TRBJ2-2	TGTGCCAGCAGCCGAGACAGGGGGCGGATCGGCGGGGAGCTGTTTTTT	CASSRDRGRIGGELFF
.	.	TRBV4-1	16	TRBJ1-3	TGCGCCAGCAGCCAAGGTGCGGGACCTAGGGGAAACACCATATATTTT	CASSQGAGPRGNTIYF
TRBD2	.	TRBV18	19	TRBJ2-6	TGTGCCAGCTCACCACCGCTAGCGGGTAATCCCCCTGGGGCCAACGTCCTGACTTTC	CASSPPLAGNPPGANVLTF
.	once	TRBV29-1	13	TRBJ2-3	TGCAGCGCCCTGATGGGGAGCACAGATACGCAGTATTTT	CSALMGSTDTQYF
.	.	TRBV27	15	TRBJ1-1	TGTGCCAGCAGTTTTGGTCACAGGGAAAACACTGAAGCTTTCTTT	CASSFGHRENTEAFF
.	.	TRBV19	13	TRBJ2-3	TGTGCTGCAGGACATTCTAGCACAGATACGCAGTATTTT	CAAGHSSTDTQYF
.	.	TRBV18	16	TRBJ2-3	TGTGCCAGCTCACCACGTGCGGGAAAGAACACAGATACGCAGTATTTT	CASSPRAGKNTDTQYF
TRBD1	.	TRBV19	16	TRBJ1-2	TGTGCCAGTAGTATAGATTTCGGGACAGGGCTCTATGGCTACACCTTC	CASSIDFGTGLYGYTF
.	.	TRBV19	15	TRBJ2-1	TGTGCCAGCAGACGGTGGGCAGGGGATTACAATGAGCAGTTCTTC	CASRRWAGDYNEQFF
.	.	TRBV24-1	15	TRBJ1-1	TGTGCCACCAGTGGAAGCAGGGGCGTGAACACTGAAGCTTTCTTT	CATSGSRGVNTEAFF
.	.	TRBV5-1	14	TRBJ2-7	TGCGCCAGCAGCTTACCCCTGGACGGCTACGAGCAGTACTTC	CASSLPLDGYEQYF
.	.	TRBV19	11	TRBJ2-2	TGTGCCAGTTATAACACCGGGGAGCTGTTTTTT	CASYNTGELFF
.	.	TRBV7-9	14	TRBJ2-2	TGTGCCAGCAGCTTAGAACAACTCACCGGGGAGCTGTTTTTT	CASSLEQLTGELFF
.	medium-sized	TRBV6-5	13	TRBJ1-1	TGTGCCACCCGCACCAAGGAGAACACTGAAGCTTTCTTT	CATRTKENTEAFF
.	.	TRBV3-1/TRBV3-2	12	TRBJ2-5	TGTGCCAGCAGCCAGGCGGGGGAGACCCAGTACTTC	CASSQAGETQYF
.	.	TRBV9	17	TRBJ2-2	TGTGCCAGCAGCGTAGTTGGGGCGCAAAGCGACACCGGGGAGCTGTTTTTT	CASSVVGAQSDTGELFF
TRBD1	.	TRBV4-3	19	TRBJ1-2	TGCGCCAGCAGCCAAGATCTTTACGGACAGGGCCTATCAACGCCTGGCTACACCTTC	CASSQDLYGQGLSTPGYTF
.	.	TRBV7-6	15	TRBJ2-1	TGTGCCAGCAGCTCGGGGCGGGGCTCCTACAATGAGCAGTTCTTC	CASSSGRGSYNEQFF
.	.	TRBV29-1	12	TRBJ1-4	TGCAGCGTTGGGCAGTCTAATGAAAAACTGTTTTTT	CSVGQSNEKLFF
.	.	TRBV6-5	12	TRBJ1-2	TGTGCCAGCACCCAGGGGAACTATGGCTACACCTTC	CASTQGNYGYTF
.	once	TRBV7-9	14	TRBJ1-5	TGTGCCAGCAGCCGGGACGGGGGCAATCAGCCCCAGCATTTT	CASSRDGGNQPQHF